A selection of T cell receptor beta chains follows, all from one sample in a study of cytomegalovirus exposure and HLA in healthy donors. Only in-frame clones appear in the TCRdb table, and some are missing; sequencing was by immunoSEQ multiplex PCR. Counted here are 90,000 to 110,000 clones, over 70% occurring once; the ten biggest clones make up 8.6%. Sequencing used PBMCs. The receptors derive from a woman in her thirties or forties in good health and CMV-seropositive. Each CDR3 is given with its conserved first and last residue. The D gene is left open where the match is weak. Clone size appears in some rows only: once, few, many, or a class for an expanded clone.

size | J | V | D | DNA | CDR3
. | TRBJ1-1 | TRBV19 | . | TGTGCCAGTCCTATGGGATTTGGCAGGGCCCCCACTGAAGCTTTCTTT | CASPMGFGRAPTEAFF
. | TRBJ1-4 | TRBV4-1 | . | TGCGCCAGCAGCCAAGATTCAATGGGCGATGAAAAACTGTTTTTT | CASSQDSMGDEKLFF
. | TRBJ2-7 | TRBV7-9 | TRBD1 | TGTGCCAGCAGCCGAAAAGGACAGGTTGCCCAGGGAACCTACGAGCAGTACTTC | CASSRKGQVAQGTYEQYF
. | TRBJ2-7 | TRBV5-1 | TRBD1 | TGCGCCAGCAGCCTCAAGGGACAGGGAGTGTACGAGCAGTACTTC | CASSLKGQGVYEQYF
. | TRBJ1-1 | TRBV5-1 | . | TGCGCCAGCAGCCCCAGGGGTCGGAGGAACACTGAAGCTTTCTTT | CASSPRGRRNTEAFF
. | TRBJ2-1 | TRBV7-2 | TRBD2 | TGTGCCAGCAGCTTAGGGCCGGGGGGCAATGAGCAGTTCTTC | CASSLGPGGNEQFF
. | TRBJ2-1 | TRBV9 | . | TGTGCCAGCAGCATAACAGATAGCTCCTACAATGAGCAGTTCTTC | CASSITDSSYNEQFF
. | TRBJ1-5 | TRBV9 | TRBD1 | TGTGCCAGCAGCCGGGACAGCCATAGCAATCAGCCCCAGCATTTT | CASSRDSHSNQPQHF
few | TRBJ2-7 | TRBV5-1 | . | TGCGCCAGCAGCCTCGGACAGCTCTACGAGCAGTACTTC | CASSLGQLYEQYF
. | TRBJ2-5 | TRBV5-5 | . | TGTGCCAGCAGCTTGGGAGTATGGGAGACCCAGTACTTC | CASSLGVWETQYF
. | TRBJ2-5 | TRBV28 | . | TGTGCCAGCAGTTCACGTGGACAGCACCAAGAGACCCAGTACTTC | CASSSRGQHQETQYF
few | TRBJ1-1 | TRBV28 | . | TGTGCCAGCAGTTCGACCGGGACACTTAATGTGAACACTGAAGCTTTCTTT | CASSSTGTLNVNTEAFF
. | TRBJ2-2 | TRBV27 | TRBD2 | TGTGCCAGCAGTCCGACTAGCTTGGCGGGGGAGCTGTTTTTT | CASSPTSLAGELFF
. | TRBJ2-5 | TRBV4-3 | TRBD2 | TGCGCCAGCAGCCTCGGGTGGGGAGGGGAGCCACAAGAGACCCAGTACTTC | CASSLGWGGEPQETQYF
. | TRBJ1-5 | TRBV7-9 | . | TGTGCCAGCAGCTTAGGCGCGGGTTGGCAGCCCCAGCATTTT | CASSLGAGWQPQHF
few | TRBJ1-3 | TRBV11-2 | . | TGTGCCAGCAGCCCCAATCGAGGCTCTGGAAACACCATATATTTT | CASSPNRGSGNTIYF
. | TRBJ1-1 | TRBV19 | . | TGTGCCAGTAGTGACACCTTGAACACTGAAGCTTTCTTT | CASSDTLNTEAFF
. | TRBJ1-5 | TRBV19 | TRBD1 | TGTGCCAGTCCCTTCCCCCAGGGGGAGTTGGGTCAGCCCCAGCATTTT | CASPFPQGELGQPQHF
. | TRBJ2-1 | TRBV6-6 | TRBD2 | TGTGCCAGCAGGTCGACTAGCGGGGCTCAATACAATGAGCAGTTCTTC | CASRSTSGAQYNEQFF
. | TRBJ1-3 | TRBV5-5 | TRBD1 | TGTGCCAGCAGCTTAAGACAGGGGAGAAACACCATATATTTT | CASSLRQGRNTIYF
once | TRBJ2-3 | TRBV5-1 | . | TGCGCCAGCAGCTTGGATGGCGGTTCGGATACGCAGTATTTT | CASSLDGGSDTQYF
. | TRBJ2-7 | TRBV10-3 | . | TGTGCCATCAGTGAGTCAGGCGGCCCCTACGAGCAGTACTTC | CAISESGGPYEQYF
. | TRBJ2-7 | TRBV4-2 | . | TGTGCCAGCAGCCAAAGACGGGGCGGGACCTCCTACGAGCAGTACTTC | CASSQRRGGTSYEQYF
. | TRBJ1-2 | TRBV5-4 | TRBD1 | TGTGCCAGCAGCTTGGGTGGGACAGGGGGCCGTGGCTACACCTTC | CASSLGGTGGRGYTF
. | TRBJ2-7 | TRBV28 | TRBD1 | TGTGCCAGCAGTTTATTTCCGGGACAGGGGGCGAACGAGCAGTACTTC | CASSLFPGQGANEQYF
. | TRBJ1-3 | TRBV4-1 | . | TGCGCCAGCAGCCTAAGCGGGGAGGGTATTGGAAACACCATATATTTT | CASSLSGEGIGNTIYF
. | TRBJ2-1 | TRBV7-7 | . | TGTGCTAGCAGCTTACATACATCCGATTCCTACAATGAGCAGTTCTTC | CASSLHTSDSYNEQFF
. | TRBJ2-7 | TRBV7-2 | TRBD1 | TGTGCCAGCAGCTTGGTGACAGGGGGCTCCTACGAGCAGTACTTC | CASSLVTGGSYEQYF
. | TRBJ2-5 | TRBV5-1 | . | TGCGCCAGCAGCTTGGCCTCGGACCAAGAGACCCAGTACTTC | CASSLASDQETQYF
once | TRBJ2-7 | TRBV5-3 | . | TGTGCCAGAAGCCACCTGGCGGGGAGGTCCTACGAGCAGTACTTC | CARSHLAGRSYEQYF
. | TRBJ2-7 | TRBV7-2 | TRBD2 | TGTGCCAGCAGCCGGCCGGGACTAGCGGGGGACGAGCAGTACTTC | CASSRPGLAGDEQYF
. | TRBJ1-1 | TRBV28 | TRBD1 | TGTGCCAGCAGTACAGTCAGGGGGATGAACACTGAAGCTTTCTTT | CASSTVRGMNTEAFF
. | TRBJ2-1 | TRBV6-1 | TRBD1 | TGTGCCAGAACCTTGGGACAGGGAGCTCACGATGAGCAGTTCTTC | CARTLGQGAHDEQFF
few | TRBJ1-1 | TRBV6-6 | TRBD1 | TGTGCCAGCAGTTACGACAGGGAGGAGGCTGAAGCTTTCTTT | CASSYDREEAEAFF
. | TRBJ2-7 | TRBV19 | TRBD2 | TGTGCCAGTAGATCCGTTGAGGTAGCGGGAGGCTACGAGCAGTACTTC | CASRSVEVAGGYEQYF
. | TRBJ2-2 | TRBV5-1 | . | TGCGCCAGCAGCCTGGGTCTGAGAGCCGGGGAGCTGTTTTTT | CASSLGLRAGELFF
. | TRBJ2-1 | TRBV5-5 | TRBD1 | TGTGCCAGCAGCCGGACAGGGGTTGGAGGGAGGGCCTACAATGAGCAGTTCTTC | CASSRTGVGGRAYNEQFF
few | TRBJ1-2 | TRBV27 | TRBD1 | TGTGCCAGCAGTTTAGCGGCAACCCGGACAGGGGAGGGGGTCTATGGCTACACCTTC | CASSLAATRTGEGVYGYTF
few | TRBJ2-2 | TRBV4-3 | . | TGCGCCAGCAGCCAATTAACTAACCAATATTTTCCCGGGGAGCTGTTTTTT | CASSQLTNQYFPGELFF
. | TRBJ1-5 | TRBV28 | . | TGTGCCAGCAGAGCGGGGGGGGGCAATCAGCCCCAGCATTTT | CASRAGGGNQPQHF
. | TRBJ2-1 | TRBV5-1 | . | TGCGCCAGCAGAATGGCTAGCGCCCAAATTGGGGAGCAGTTCTTC | CASRMASAQIGEQFF
. | TRBJ2-6 | TRBV11-2 | . | TGTGCCAGCAGCTTTTTAAGGGGTGGTGTCTTCTCTGGGGCCAACGTCCTGACTTTC | CASSFLRGGVFSGANVLTF
once | TRBJ2-2 | TRBV18 | . | TGTGCCAGCTCACCACTCACAAGGAGCACCGGGGAGCTGTTTTTT | CASSPLTRSTGELFF
. | TRBJ2-6 | TRBV14 | . | TGTGCCAGCAGCCAATATAAGAGCTCTGGGGCCAACGTCCTGACTTTC | CASSQYKSSGANVLTF
. | TRBJ2-2 | TRBV11-1 | . | TGTGCCAGCAGCTTACTGTCAGGGGCCACGAACACCGGGGAGCTGTTTTTT | CASSLLSGATNTGELFF
. | TRBJ2-7 | TRBV15 | . | TGTGCCACCAGCAGCATTGGCCGTTTTGGGGCGCCAACCTACGAGCAGTACTTC | CATSSIGRFGAPTYEQYF
. | TRBJ1-5 | TRBV10-3 | TRBD1 | TGTGCCATCGGATCCCCAGAAGGACAGGGGTTGGCTCAGCCCCAGCATTTT | CAIGSPEGQGLAQPQHF
once | TRBJ2-1 | TRBV19 | TRBD2 | TGTGCCAGTAGGGGGACTAGCGGCTACAATGTTGTGCAGTTCTTC | CASRGTSGYNVVQFF
once | TRBJ1-3 | TRBV5-1 | . | TGCGCCAGCAGACCCACCCCGCGGGGCCGGCTAAACACCATATATTTT | CASRPTPRGRLNTIYF